This TCR beta chain appears in the sequencing data of a study of control samples from healthy donors and cancer patients (dated by TCRdb to about 2020). Worth noting for this clone: Its antigen specificity is not known. The input lacks base qualities; no much larger clone sits a single base away.

The trim is 3 bases for V and 0 bases for J, with a gap of 12 bases between the germline ends. From the germline V gene (reference sequence), CDR1 is DFQATT and CDR2 is SNEGSKA. The CDR3 goes from the cysteine to the phenylalanine over 14 residues. CDR3 DNA only is kept here, 42 bases in frame from base 1. The library was prepared using the immunoSEQ multiplex PCR assay. The immuneACCESS repertoire file appears here via TCRdb, limited to in-frame rearrangements. These files lack a portion of the clones; in checked studies, under half of the deficit traces to unresolved V genes, and the cause of the others is not known. This sample comprises about 74,000 clones, approximately 91% of them detected only once. The top ten clones comprise approximately 5.1% of the sample.

The source material was blood. The receptor was isolated from a woman between 50 and 59 years old in good health. The rearranged chain carries TRBV20-1 and TRBJ2-7, with the D gene not confidently named. The CDR3 protein: CSASPPRPSYEQYF. The bases read TGCAGTGCTAGTCCCCCACGGCCCTCCTACGAGCAGTACTTC.